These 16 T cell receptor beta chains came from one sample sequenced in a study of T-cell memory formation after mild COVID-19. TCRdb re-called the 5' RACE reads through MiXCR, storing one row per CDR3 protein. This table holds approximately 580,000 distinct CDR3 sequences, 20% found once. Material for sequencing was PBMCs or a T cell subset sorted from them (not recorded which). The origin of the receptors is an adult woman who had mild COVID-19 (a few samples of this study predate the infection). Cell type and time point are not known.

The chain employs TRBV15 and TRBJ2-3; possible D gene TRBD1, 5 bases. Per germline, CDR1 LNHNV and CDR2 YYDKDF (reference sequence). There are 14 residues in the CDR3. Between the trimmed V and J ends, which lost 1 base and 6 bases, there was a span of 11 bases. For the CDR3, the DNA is TGTGCCACCAGCAGAGCGACAGTGCCCGATACGCAGTATTTT. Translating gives CATSRATVPDTQYF. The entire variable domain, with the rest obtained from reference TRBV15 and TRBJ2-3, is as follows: DAMVIQNPRYQVTQFGKPVTLSCSQTLNHNVMYWYQQKSSQAPKLLFHYYDKDFNNEADTPDNFQSRRPNTSFCFLDIRSPGLGDTAMYLCATSRATVPDTQYFGPGTRLTVL.

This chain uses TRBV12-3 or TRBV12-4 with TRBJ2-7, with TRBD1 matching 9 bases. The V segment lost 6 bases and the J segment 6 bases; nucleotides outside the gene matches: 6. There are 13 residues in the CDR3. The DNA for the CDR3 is TGTGCCAGCAGCACCGGGACAGGGAGCGAGCAGTACTTC. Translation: CASSTGTGSEQYF.

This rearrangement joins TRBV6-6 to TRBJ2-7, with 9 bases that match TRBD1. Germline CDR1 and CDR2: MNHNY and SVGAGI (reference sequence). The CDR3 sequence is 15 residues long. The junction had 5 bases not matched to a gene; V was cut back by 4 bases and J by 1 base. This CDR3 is CASSSGQGRSYEQYF. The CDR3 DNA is TGTGCCAGCAGTTCAGGACAGGGGCGATCCTACGAGCAGTACTTC.

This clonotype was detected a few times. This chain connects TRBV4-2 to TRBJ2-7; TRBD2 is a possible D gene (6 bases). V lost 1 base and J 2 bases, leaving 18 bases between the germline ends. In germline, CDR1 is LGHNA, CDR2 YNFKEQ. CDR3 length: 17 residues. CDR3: CASSQGFGGTFAYEQYF. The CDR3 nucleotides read TGTGCCAGCAGCCAAGGGTTTGGCGGGACGTTCGCCTACGAGCAGTACTTC.

The CDR3 here is CASSRELEGKDTQYF. The CDR3, as DNA: TGTGCCAGCTCACGCGAGTTGGAGGGGAAAGATACGCAGTATTTT. The chain uses TRBV18 and TRBJ2-3; D might be TRBD2 (6 bases). The CDR3 length is 15 residues. From germline, CDR1 is KGHSH and CDR2 LQKENI. V lost 4 bases and J 5 bases, leaving 16 bases between the germline ends.

DNA of the CDR3: TGTGCCAGCAGCCAAGAGGACAGGGTGGCCTACGAGCAGTACTTC. Amino acid sequence: CASSQEDRVAYEQYF. The J gene is TRBJ2-7, the V gene TRBV4-2; TRBD1 matches at 8 bases. Per the germline V gene, CDR1 is LGHNA and CDR2 is YNFKEQ. With 0 bases clipped from V and 2 bases from J, the junction kept 3 bases outside the gene matches. The CDR3 contains 15 residues.

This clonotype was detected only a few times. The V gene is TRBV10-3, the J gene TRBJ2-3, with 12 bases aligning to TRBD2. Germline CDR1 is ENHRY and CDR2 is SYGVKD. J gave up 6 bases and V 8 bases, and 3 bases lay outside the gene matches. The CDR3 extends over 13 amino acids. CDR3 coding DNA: TGTGCCATCGCCGGACTAGCGGGGGATACGCAGTATTTT. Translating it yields CAIAGLAGDTQYF.

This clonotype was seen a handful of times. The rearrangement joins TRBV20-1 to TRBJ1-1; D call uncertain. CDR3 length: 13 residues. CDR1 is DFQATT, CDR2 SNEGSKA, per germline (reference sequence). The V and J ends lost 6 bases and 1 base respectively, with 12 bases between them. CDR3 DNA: TGCAGTGCCACCCCGCGGGGGAACACTGAAGCTTTCTTT. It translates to CSATPRGNTEAFF.

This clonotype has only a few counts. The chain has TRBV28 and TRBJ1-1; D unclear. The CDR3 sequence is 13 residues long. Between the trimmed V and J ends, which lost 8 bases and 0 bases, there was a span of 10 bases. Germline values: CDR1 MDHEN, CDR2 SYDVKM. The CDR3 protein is CASGGRLNTEAFF. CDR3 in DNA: TGTGCCAGCGGTGGACGGTTGAACACTGAAGCTTTCTTT. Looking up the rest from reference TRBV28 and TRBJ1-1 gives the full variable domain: DVKVTQSSRYLVKRTGEKVFLECVQDMDHENMFWYRQDPGLGLRLIYFSYDVKMKEKGDIPEGYSVSREKKERFSLILESASTNQTSMYLCASGGRLNTEAFFGQGTRLTVV.

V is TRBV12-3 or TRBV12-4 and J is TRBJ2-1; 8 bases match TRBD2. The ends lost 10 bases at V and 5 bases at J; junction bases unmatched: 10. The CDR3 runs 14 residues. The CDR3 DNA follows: TGTGCCACCTCTAGGCGGGGGGCAGACAATGAGCAGTTCTTC. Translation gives CATSRRGADNEQFF.

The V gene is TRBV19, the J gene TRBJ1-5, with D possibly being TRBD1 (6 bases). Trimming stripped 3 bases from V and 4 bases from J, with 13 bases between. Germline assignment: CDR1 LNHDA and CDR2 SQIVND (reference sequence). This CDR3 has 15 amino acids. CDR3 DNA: TGTGCCAGTAGTATTCAAAGGGGGTCAAATCAGCCCCAGCATTTT. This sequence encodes CASSIQRGSNQPQHF.

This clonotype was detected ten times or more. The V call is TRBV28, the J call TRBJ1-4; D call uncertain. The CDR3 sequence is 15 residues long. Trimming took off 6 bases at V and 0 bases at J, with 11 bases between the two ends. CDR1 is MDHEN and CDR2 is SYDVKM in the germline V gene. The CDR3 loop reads CASSYVAPTNEKLFF. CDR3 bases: TGTGCCAGCAGCTATGTAGCACCAACTAATGAAAAACTGTTTTTT.

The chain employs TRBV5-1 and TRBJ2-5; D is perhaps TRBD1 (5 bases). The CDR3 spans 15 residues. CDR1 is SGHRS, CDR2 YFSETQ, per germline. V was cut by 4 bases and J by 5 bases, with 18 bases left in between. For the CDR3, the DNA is TGCGCCAGCAGCGGACGCACAGGTTTGGTGGAGACCCAGTACTTC. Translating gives CASSGRTGLVETQYF.

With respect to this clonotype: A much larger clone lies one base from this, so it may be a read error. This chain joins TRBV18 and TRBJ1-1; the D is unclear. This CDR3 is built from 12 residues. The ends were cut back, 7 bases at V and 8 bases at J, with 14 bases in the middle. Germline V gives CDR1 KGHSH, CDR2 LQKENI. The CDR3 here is CASYRRREEAFF. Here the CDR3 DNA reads TGTGCCAGCTATCGGAGAAGGGAGGAAGCTTTCTTT.

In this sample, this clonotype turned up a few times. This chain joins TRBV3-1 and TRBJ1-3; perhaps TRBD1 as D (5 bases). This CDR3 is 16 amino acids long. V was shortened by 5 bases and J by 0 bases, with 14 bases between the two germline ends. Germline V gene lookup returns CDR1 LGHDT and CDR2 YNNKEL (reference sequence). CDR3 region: CASSKGLRSSGNTIYF. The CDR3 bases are TGTGCCAGCAGCAAGGGGTTACGAAGCTCTGGAAACACCATATATTTT.

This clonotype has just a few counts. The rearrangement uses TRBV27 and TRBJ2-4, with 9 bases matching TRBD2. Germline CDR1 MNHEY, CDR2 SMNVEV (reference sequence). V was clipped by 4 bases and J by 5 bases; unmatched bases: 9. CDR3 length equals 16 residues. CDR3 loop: CASSWSAGGPQNIQYF. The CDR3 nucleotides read TGTGCCAGCAGTTGGTCGGCGGGAGGGCCCCAAAACATTCAGTACTTC.